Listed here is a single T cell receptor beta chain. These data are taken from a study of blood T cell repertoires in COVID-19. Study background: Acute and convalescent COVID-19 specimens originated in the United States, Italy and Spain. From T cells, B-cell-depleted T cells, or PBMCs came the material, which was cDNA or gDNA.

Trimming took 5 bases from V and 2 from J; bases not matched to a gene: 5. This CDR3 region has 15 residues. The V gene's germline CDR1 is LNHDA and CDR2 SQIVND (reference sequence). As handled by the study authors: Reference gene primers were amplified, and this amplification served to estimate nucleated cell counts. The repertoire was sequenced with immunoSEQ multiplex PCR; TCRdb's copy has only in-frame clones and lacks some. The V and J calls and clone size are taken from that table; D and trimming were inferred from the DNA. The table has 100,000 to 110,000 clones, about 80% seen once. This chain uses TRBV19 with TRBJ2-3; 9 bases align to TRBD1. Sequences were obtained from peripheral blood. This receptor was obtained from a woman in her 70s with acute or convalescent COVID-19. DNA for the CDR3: TGTGCCAGTAGTCCGACAGGGGGGAACACAGATACGCAGTATTTT. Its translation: CASSPTGGNTDTQYF.